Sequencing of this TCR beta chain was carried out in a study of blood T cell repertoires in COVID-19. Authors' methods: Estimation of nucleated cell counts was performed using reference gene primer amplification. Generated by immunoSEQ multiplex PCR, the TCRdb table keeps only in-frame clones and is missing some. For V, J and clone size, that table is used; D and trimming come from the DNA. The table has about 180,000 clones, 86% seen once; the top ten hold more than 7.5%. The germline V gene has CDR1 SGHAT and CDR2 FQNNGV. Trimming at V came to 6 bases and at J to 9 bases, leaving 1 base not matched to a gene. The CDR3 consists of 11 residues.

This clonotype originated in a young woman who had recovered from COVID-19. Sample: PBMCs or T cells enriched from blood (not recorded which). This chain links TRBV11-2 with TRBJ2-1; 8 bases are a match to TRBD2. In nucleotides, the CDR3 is TGTGCCAGCAGTCGGGGGGGTGAGCAGTTCTTC. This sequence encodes CASSRGGEQFF.